This TCR beta chain was sequenced for a study of breast tumors, draining lymph nodes, adjacent tissues. Study findings and constraints: Luminal-like breast cancer showed significantly greater tumor-nontumor repertoire similarity than basal-like breast cancer did. The lymph node origin of tumor T cells was framed as consistent with a hypothesis, not demonstrated.

This clonotype was detected many times. The antigen is unknown. TCRdb re-called the multiplex PCR reads through MiXCR, storing one row per CDR3 protein. The sample consists of about 66,000 distinct CDR3 sequences, approximately 45% of them appearing once. The TCR sequence derives from a female donor with breast cancer. Some clones in this sample may be carry-over from other donors' samples. Sequencing used breast tumor tissue.

CDR3 amino acids: CASSYVGGADNEQFF. The CDR3 nucleotides read TGTGCCAGCAGCTACGTAGGGGGGGCGGACAATGAGCAGTTCTTC. The V call is TRBV7-3, the J call TRBJ2-1; tentative D call: TRBD2 (7 bases). The CDR3 extends over 15 amino acids. Between the trimmed V and J ends, which lost 4 bases and 5 bases, there was a span of 15 bases. Germline lookup yields CDR1 SGHTA and CDR2 FQGTGA.